This T cell receptor (beta chain) is drawn from a study of T-cell memory formation after mild COVID-19. Findings and caveats of the study: Contracting CD4+ clones sat mainly in CM and EM; CD8+ in EMRA.

Turning to this clonotype: Its antigen is not identified.

5'RACE, which relied on constant-segment primers, yielded TCR alpha and TCR beta cDNA libraries carrying sample barcodes and UMIs. MiXCR was run by TCRdb on the 5' RACE reads, yielding one entry per CDR3 protein. Here the sample spans approximately 45,000 distinct CDR3 sequences, around 6.3% being singletons. This sequence originates from an adult who had mild COVID-19 (a few samples of this study predate the infection). Cell type and time point are not known. The sequenced sample was PBMCs or a T cell subset sorted from them (not recorded which).

The CDR3 reads CSARYGGTGNTEAFF. The CDR3 DNA follows: TGCAGTGCTAGATACGGGGGGACCGGGAACACTGAAGCTTTCTTT. The chain employs TRBV20-1 and TRBJ1-1; weak D call: TRBD1 (5 bases). This CDR3 comprises 15 residues. Trimming pared 2 bases from V and 1 base from J, leaving 14 bases between. The germline V gene encodes CDR1 DFQATT and CDR2 SNEGSKA (reference sequence).